The next 21 T cell receptor beta chains were all read from a single sample in a study of vaccination and CD4 T cells after COVID-19. These receptors have no identified antigens. An Oncomine TCR Beta short-read assay was used to sequence the DNA from cultured CD4+ T cells. From the PCR reads, TCRdb called clonotypes with MiXCR, one entry per CDR3 protein. Of about 12,000 distinct CDR3 sequences in the sample, 60% to 65% were seen once. Treatment reported: approximately nine-day PBMC culture with coronavirus spike peptide pools or control peptides (ViraFEST assay). The specimen was CD4+ T cells from blood, cultured in vitro. The source of these receptors is a human donor who had recovered from COVID-19.

In the case of this clonotype: One junction end disagrees with the germline gene, perhaps due to a read error. The chain couples TRBV5-4 to TRBJ1-2; 7 bases line up with TRBD1. The germline gives CDR1 SGHNT, CDR2 YYREEE (reference sequence). The CDR3 extends over 14 amino acids. CDR3 DNA: TGCGCCAGCAGCTTGGCTAATCAGGGGGGAGGCTACACCTTC. This sequence encodes CASSLANQGGGYTF.

The chain is built from TRBV20-1 and TRBJ2-1; D is ambiguous. CDR3 length equals 12 residues. V was clipped by 0 bases and J by 10 bases, with 10 bases between them. Germline V CDR1 and CDR2: DFQATT, SNEGSKA (reference sequence). CDR3 sequence (DNA): TGCAGTGCTAGAGATCCTGGGCGGGAGCAGTTCTTC. This encodes CSARDPGREQFF.

The rearrangement links TRBV20-1 to TRBJ1-4; D is uncertain. The V gene's germline CDR1 is DFQATT and CDR2 SNEGSKA (reference sequence). Trimming stripped 3 bases from V and 6 bases from J, with 14 bases between. The CDR3 totals 14 residues. CDR3 bases: TGCAGTGCTAGGCTTGCCGGCGGGGATGAAAAACTGTTTTTT. This encodes CSARLAGGDEKLFF.

The rearrangement links TRBV10-3 to TRBJ2-5; 12 bases fit TRBD2. Trimming removed 3 bases from V and 2 bases from J; junction bases left unmatched: 10. Per the germline V gene, CDR1 is ENHRY and CDR2 is SYGVKD. The CDR3 covers 18 residues. CDR3 nucleotide sequence: TGTGCCATCAGTGAACCTAGCGGGAGGGCCGGGGGACAAGAGACCCAGTACTTC. Protein: CAISEPSGRAGGQETQYF.

This clonotype was seen a single time. This rearrangement joins TRBV18 to TRBJ1-1; TRBD1 might be the D (6 bases). Trimming took off 6 bases at V and 4 bases at J, with 12 bases between the two ends. The CDR3 is 13 amino acids. Germline CDR1 and CDR2: KGHSH and LQKENI. The CDR3 loop reads CASSPMGATEAFF. The CDR3 DNA is TGTGCCAGCTCCCCCATGGGGGCCACTGAAGCTTTCTTT.

V gene TRBV27 combines with J gene TRBJ1-2; a weak D match, TRBD1 (6 bases). The CDR3 runs to 11 residues. V was pared by 6 bases and J by 4 bases, with 6 bases between. CDR1 is MNHEY, CDR2 SMNVEV, per germline (reference sequence). The CDR3 DNA is TGTGCCAGCAGGGACAGCTATGGCTACACCTTC. It specifies CASRDSYGYTF.

In its sample, this clonotype was seen a few times. The chain joins TRBV6-1 to TRBJ1-5; D is possibly TRBD1 (5 bases). Germline CDR1 MNHNS, CDR2 SASEGT. V lost 6 bases and J 9 bases, leaving 15 bases between the germline ends. The CDR3 sequence is 13 residues long. Here the CDR3 DNA reads TGTGCCAGCAGGCAGGGCCTTACTGGGCCCCAGCATTTT. The encoded protein is CASRQGLTGPQHF.

V usage is TRBV7-2 and J usage is TRBJ1-1; D perhaps matches TRBD1 (5 bases). CDR3 length equals 13 residues. Trimming left V 5 bases short and J 0 bases short, with 7 bases between. Germline CDR1 is SGHTA and CDR2 is FQGNSA. The CDR3 DNA is TGTGCCAGCAGCGCGGACATGAACACTGAAGCTTTCTTT. Amino acids: CASSADMNTEAFF.

The chain is built from TRBV20-1 and TRBJ1-3, with TRBD1 identical over 8 bases. Looked up from germline, CDR1 is DFQATT and CDR2 is SNEGSKA (reference sequence). This CDR3 has 15 amino acids. The V gene end was trimmed by 1 base and the J gene end by 0 bases; junction bases not matched to a gene: 2. For the CDR3, the DNA is TGCAGTGCTAGAGGGGACAGGATCTCTGGAAACACCATATATTTT. Translating gives CSARGDRISGNTIYF.

This clonotype was seen a few times. The chain employs TRBV4-2 and TRBJ2-7; D could derive from TRBD1 or TRBD2 (6 bases each). This CDR3 is built from 14 residues. The germline V and J ends were trimmed by 0 bases and 4 bases, with 10 bases remaining between them. Germline V lookup: CDR1 LGHNA, CDR2 YNFKEQ. Written as DNA, the CDR3 is TGTGCCAGCAGCCAAGACGGGGGCCCATACGAGCAGTACTTC. This sequence encodes CASSQDGGPYEQYF.

This chain connects TRBV7-9 to TRBJ2-3; D remains ambiguous. With 8 bases removed from V and 0 bases from J, the gap between germline ends came to 15 bases. CDR3 size: 15 residues. Per the germline V gene, CDR1 is SEHNR and CDR2 is FQNEAQ (reference sequence). The CDR3 loop is CASRIDDSSTDTQYF. The CDR3 nucleotides read TGTGCCAGCCGGATAGACGACTCTAGCACAGATACGCAGTATTTT.

This clonotype turned up a few times. The chain combines TRBV20-1 with TRBJ1-6; the D is unclear. The V gene's germline CDR1 is DFQATT and CDR2 SNEGSKA (reference sequence). V lost 0 bases to trimming and J lost 10 bases, with 7 bases between them. The length of the CDR3 is 12 residues. The CDR3 DNA follows: TGCAGTGCTAGAGATGCGGACTCACCCCTCCACTTT. This encodes CSARDADSPLHF.

The CDR3: CAIAGGRNQTDTQYF. The CDR3 coding sequence is TGTGCCATTGCCGGCGGGAGGAATCAAACAGATACGCAGTATTTT. The chain carries TRBV10-3 and TRBJ2-3; TRBD2 agrees at 8 bases. The V gene's germline CDR1 is ENHRY and CDR2 SYGVKD. The CDR3 is made up of 15 amino acids. V gave up 9 bases and J gave up 3 bases; unmatched junction bases: 11.

This clonotype showed up just a few times. The CDR3 loop reads CASRGQQLTNNSPLHF. The CDR3, as DNA: TGTGCCAGTAGGGGACAGCAGCTTACCAATAATTCACCCCTCCACTTT. The chain is built from TRBV19 and TRBJ1-6, with TRBD1 matching 7 bases. The CDR3 has 16 residues. The V and J ends lost 6 bases and 5 bases, in that order; junction bases with no gene match: 10. Per germline, CDR1 LNHDA and CDR2 SQIVND (reference sequence).

V gene TRBV11-1 combines with J gene TRBJ2-5; maybe TRBD1 (5 bases). V dropped 3 bases and J dropped 0 bases, with 11 bases sitting between them. The CDR3 totals 15 residues. CDR1 is SGHAT and CDR2 is FQDESV in the germline V gene (reference sequence). The CDR3 DNA follows: TGTGCCAGCAGCTTCGGACACGACGACCAAGAGACCCAGTACTTC. Its translation is CASSFGHDDQETQYF.

V is TRBV12-3 or TRBV12-4 and J is TRBJ1-4; perhaps TRBD1 as D (6 bases). The CDR3 contains 15 residues. The V end lost 3 bases, the J end lost 5 bases, and 13 bases lay between the germline ends. This chain's CDR3 is CASSLEGGGNEKLFF. The CDR3 DNA reads TGTGCCAGCAGTTTGGAGGGAGGGGGAAATGAAAAACTGTTTTTT.

The V and J genes are TRBV20-1 and TRBJ1-6; 7 positions match TRBD1. This CDR3 is 16 amino acids long. Germline V gene sequence: CDR1 DFQATT, CDR2 SNEGSKA (reference sequence). CDR3 bases: TGCAGCTCCTCTCCTCCCACAGGGGCCAACAATTCACCCCTCCACTTT. This gives the protein CSSSPPTGANNSPLHF.

In DNA, the CDR3 is TGTGCCACCAGGTCAGGCAGGCAGAACACTGAAGCTTTCTTT. Protein product: CATRSGRQNTEAFF. The chain has TRBV15 and TRBJ1-1, with D uncertain. V shed 6 bases and J shed 1 base, with 12 bases lying between them. This CDR3 is built from 14 residues. Germline CDR1 and CDR2: LNHNV and YYDKDF (reference sequence).

This clonotype was seen only a few times. The chain uses TRBV20-1 and TRBJ1-4, with 9 bases matching TRBD1. This CDR3 is 15 amino acids long. Germline assignment: CDR1 DFQATT and CDR2 SNEGSKA (reference sequence). After removal of 0 bases from V and 7 bases from J, the junction contained 6 bases not matched to a gene. Written as DNA, the CDR3 is TGCAGTGCTAGAGATCCCGGGACAGGGACTGAAAAACTGTTTTTT. Its translation: CSARDPGTGTEKLFF.

The rearrangement uses TRBV2 and TRBJ1-2; 8 nucleotides line up with TRBD1. J lost 5 bases, V lost 6 bases, and 8 bases had no gene match. The CDR3 is 14 amino acids. CDR1 is SNHLY and CDR2 is FYNNEI in the germline V gene. The CDR3 bases are TGTGCCAGCAGCGTACAGGGGGGGGAGTATGGCTACACCTTC. Its translation: CASSVQGGEYGYTF.

The V and J genes are TRBV6-1 and TRBJ1-6; D not resolved. Trimming stripped 8 bases from V and 2 bases from J, with 13 bases between. The CDR3 has 15 amino acids. The germline V gene has CDR1 MNHNS and CDR2 SASEGT. In DNA, the CDR3 is TGTGCCAGCTTATTCCGGGTGCCCTATAATTCACCCCTCCACTTT. It encodes CASLFRVPYNSPLHF.